The sample holds a few counts of the clone carrying this T cell receptor (beta chain). Its antigen is unknown. V shed 1 base and J shed 5 bases, with 14 bases lying between them. This CDR3 is built from 16 residues. Germline V gives CDR1 LGHNA, CDR2 YNFKEQ. 5'-RACE, quantitative and with molecular barcodes, yielded the TCR beta libraries. TCRdb redid the calling of the 5' RACE reads with MiXCR, one entry per CDR3 protein. The sample contains fewer than 250,000 distinct CDR3 sequences, about 26% of which appear only once. The data derive from a study of CD8 T cells in ankylosing spondylitis. Study results and caveats: In peripheral blood, disease-linked CD8+ clones occurred at relatively low frequencies. Ankylosing spondylitis blood seemed to carry a telltale TCR beta motif made of under ten highly homologous variants.

Material: blood, either unsorted or a sorted T cell fraction (not recorded which). The receptor was derived from a male donor with ankylosing spondylitis or in good health (not recorded which). This rearrangement joins TRBV4-2 to TRBJ2-2; a possible D gene is TRBD2 (5 bases). Here the CDR3 DNA reads TGTGCCAGCAGCCAAGCTGTCGGGAAGATGACCGGGGAGCTGTTTTTT. This codes for CASSQAVGKMTGELFF.